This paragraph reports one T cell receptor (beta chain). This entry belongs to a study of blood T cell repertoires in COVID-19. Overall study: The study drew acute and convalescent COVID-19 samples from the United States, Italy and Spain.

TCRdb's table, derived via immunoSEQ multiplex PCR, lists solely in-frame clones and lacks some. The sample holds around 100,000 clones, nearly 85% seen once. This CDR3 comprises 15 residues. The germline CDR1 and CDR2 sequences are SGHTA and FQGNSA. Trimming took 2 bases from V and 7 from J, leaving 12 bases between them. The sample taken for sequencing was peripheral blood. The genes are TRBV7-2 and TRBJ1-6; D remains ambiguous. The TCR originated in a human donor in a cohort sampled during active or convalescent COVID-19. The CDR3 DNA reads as TGTGCCAGCAGCTTAAGGCCGGGATCGAATTCACCCCTCCACTTT. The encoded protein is CASSLRPGSNSPLHF. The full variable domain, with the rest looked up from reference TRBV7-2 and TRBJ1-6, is GAGVSQSPSNKVTEKGKDVELRCDPISGHTALYWYRQSLGQGLEFLIYFQGNSAPDKSGLPSDRFSAERTGGSVSTLTIQRTQQEDSAVYLCASSLRPGSNSPLHFGNGTRLTVT.